This T cell receptor beta chain was captured by sequencing in a study of naive and memory T cell subsets. A note on this clonotype: No antigen is known for it.

Study-wide findings and caveats: In naive cells, over 85% of TCR sequences were seen only once. Possibly reflecting memory cells re-expressing CD45RA, a few larger clonotypes occurred in naive repertoires, especially CD8.

An equimolar mix of two oligonucleotides served as the beta constant-region primer for TRBC1 and TRBC2. The ligated cDNA underwent four PCR rounds using SP2 and nested alpha and beta constant-region primers. One entry per CDR3 protein results from TCRdb running MiXCR on the UMI-ligation and nested PCR reads. The sample shows under 150,000 distinct CDR3 sequences, roughly a fifth of them seen only once. The CDR3 totals 14 residues. Germline trimming cut 2 bases from V and 7 bases from J; bases unmatched to any gene: 3. Per germline, CDR1 DFQATT and CDR2 SNEGSKA (reference sequence). Input material: naive CD8+ T cells from blood. The gene calls are TRBV20-1 and TRBJ1-6, with TRBD1 matching over 9 bases. This clonotype was obtained from a human donor in good health. CDR3 sequence: CSARRGTGNSPLHF. CDR3 bases: TGCAGTGCTAGACGAGGGACAGGGAATTCACCCCTCCACTTT.